Sequencing of this T cell receptor beta chain was carried out in a study of cytomegalovirus exposure and HLA in healthy donors. CDR3 length equals 15 residues. Trimming stripped 6 bases from V and 4 bases from J, with 19 bases between. Looked up from germline, CDR1 is SEHNR and CDR2 is FQNEAQ (reference sequence). The protocol was immunoSEQ multiplex PCR, while the TCRdb copy is restricted to in-frame clones and leaves out a portion. The profile shows roughly 330,000 clones, roughly 87% of them singletons. For this clone: Antigen specificity is unknown.

General study findings and limits: Among TCR beta chains, those listed as cytomegalovirus-associated numbered approximately 150.

V is TRBV7-9 and J is TRBJ2-7; D is unclear. The sample consisted of PBMCs. The clonotype comes from a woman aged 25 to 39 in good health and CMV-seropositive. CDR3 nucleotides: TGTGCCAGCAGTCCTTTGGAGAGCAGCTCGTACGAGCAGTACTTC. This gives the protein CASSPLESSSYEQYF.